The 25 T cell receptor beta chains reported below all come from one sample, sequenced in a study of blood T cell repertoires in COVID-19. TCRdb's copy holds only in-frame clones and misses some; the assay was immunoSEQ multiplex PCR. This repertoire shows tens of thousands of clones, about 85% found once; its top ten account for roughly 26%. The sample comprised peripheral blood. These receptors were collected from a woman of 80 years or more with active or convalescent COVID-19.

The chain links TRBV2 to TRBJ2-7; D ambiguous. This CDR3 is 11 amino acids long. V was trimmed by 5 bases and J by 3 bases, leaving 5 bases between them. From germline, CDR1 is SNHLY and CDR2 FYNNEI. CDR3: CASSILYEQYF. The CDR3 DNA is TGTGCCAGCAGTATCCTCTACGAGCAGTACTTC. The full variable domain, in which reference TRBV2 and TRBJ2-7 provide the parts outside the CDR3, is EPEVTQTPSHQVTQMGQEVILRCVPISNHLYFYWYRQILGQKVEFLVSFYNNEISEKSEIFDDQFSVERPDGSNFTLKIRSTKLEDSAMYFCASSILYEQYFGPGTRLTVT.

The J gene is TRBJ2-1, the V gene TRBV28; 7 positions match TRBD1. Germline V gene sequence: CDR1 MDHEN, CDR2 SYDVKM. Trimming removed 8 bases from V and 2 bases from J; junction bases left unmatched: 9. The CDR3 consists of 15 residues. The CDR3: CASFIPGQPYNEQFF. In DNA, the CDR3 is TGTGCCAGCTTTATACCGGGACAGCCCTACAATGAGCAGTTCTTC.

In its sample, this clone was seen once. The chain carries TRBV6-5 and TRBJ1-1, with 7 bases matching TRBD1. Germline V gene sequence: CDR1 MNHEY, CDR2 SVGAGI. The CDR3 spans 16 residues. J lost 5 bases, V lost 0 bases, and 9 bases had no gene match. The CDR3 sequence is CASSYSGGWLSTEAFF. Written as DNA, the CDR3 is TGTGCCAGCAGTTACTCAGGGGGCTGGTTAAGTACTGAAGCTTTCTTT.

CDR3 coding DNA: TGTGCCAGCAGTTACTCGATAGTCACCCACGAGCAGTACTTC. It yields the protein CASSYSIVTHEQYF. The rearrangement joins TRBV6-5 to TRBJ2-7, with unresolved D. The CDR3 is made up of 14 amino acids. The ends were cut back, 0 bases at V and 5 bases at J, with 11 bases in the middle. Germline assignment: CDR1 MNHEY and CDR2 SVGAGI.

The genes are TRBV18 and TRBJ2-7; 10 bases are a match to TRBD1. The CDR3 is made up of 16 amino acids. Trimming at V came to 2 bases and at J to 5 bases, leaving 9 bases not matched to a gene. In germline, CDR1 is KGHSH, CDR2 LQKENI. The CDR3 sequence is CASSPIPGQGFNEQYF. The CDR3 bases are TGTGCCAGCTCACCAATCCCGGGACAGGGGTTCAACGAGCAGTACTTC.

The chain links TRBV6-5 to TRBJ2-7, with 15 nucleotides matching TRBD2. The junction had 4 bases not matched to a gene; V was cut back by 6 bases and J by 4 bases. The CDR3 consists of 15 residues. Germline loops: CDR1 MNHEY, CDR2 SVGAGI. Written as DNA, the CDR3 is TGTGCCAGCAGCCAAGGGACTAGCGGGGGGTACGAGCAGTACTTC. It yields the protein CASSQGTSGGYEQYF.

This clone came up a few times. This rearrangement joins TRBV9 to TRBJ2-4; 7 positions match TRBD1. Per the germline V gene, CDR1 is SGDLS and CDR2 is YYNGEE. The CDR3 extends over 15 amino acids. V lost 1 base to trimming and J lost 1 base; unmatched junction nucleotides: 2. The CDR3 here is CASSVQGVAKNIQYF. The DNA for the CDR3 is TGTGCCAGCAGCGTACAGGGGGTCGCCAAAAACATTCAGTACTTC.

DNA for the CDR3: TGCAGCGTGAGCGGGCGCACAGATACGCAGTATTTT. The encoded protein is CSVSGRTDTQYF. This chain uses TRBV29-1 with TRBJ2-3; tentatively, D is TRBD2 (6 bases). This CDR3 is built from 12 residues. From germline, CDR1 is SQVTM and CDR2 ANQGSEA. V was cut by 6 bases and J by 1 base, with 8 bases left in between.

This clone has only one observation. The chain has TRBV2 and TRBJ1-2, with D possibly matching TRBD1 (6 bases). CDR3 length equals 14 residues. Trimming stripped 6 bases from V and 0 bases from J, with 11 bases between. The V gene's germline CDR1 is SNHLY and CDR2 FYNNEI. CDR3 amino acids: CASRLGGSNYGYTF. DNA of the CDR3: TGTGCCAGCAGACTTGGGGGCTCTAACTATGGCTACACCTTC.

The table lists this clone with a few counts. The CDR3 DNA reads TGTGCCAGCAGCTTGCCGGGGACAGGGATCACTGAAGCTTTCTTT. Its protein product is CASSLPGTGITEAFF. This sequence joins TRBV5-4 and TRBJ1-1, with 9 bases aligning to TRBD1. CDR3 length: 15 residues. The germline CDR1 and CDR2 sequences are SGHNT and YYREEE (reference sequence). The V and J ends lost 1 base and 4 bases, in that order; junction bases with no gene match: 5.

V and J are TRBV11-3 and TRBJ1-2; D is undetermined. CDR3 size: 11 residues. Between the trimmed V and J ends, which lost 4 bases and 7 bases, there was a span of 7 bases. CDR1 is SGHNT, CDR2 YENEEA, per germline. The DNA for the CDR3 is TGTGCCAGCAGCTCCCTAGTTGGCTACACCTTC. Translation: CASSSLVGYTF.

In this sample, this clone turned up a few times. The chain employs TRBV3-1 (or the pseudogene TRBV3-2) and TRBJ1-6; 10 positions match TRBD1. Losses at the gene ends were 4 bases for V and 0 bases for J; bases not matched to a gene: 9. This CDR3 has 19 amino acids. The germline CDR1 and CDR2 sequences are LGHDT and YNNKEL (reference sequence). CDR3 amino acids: CASSPLPGQGSSYNSPLHF. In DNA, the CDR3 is TGTGCCAGCAGCCCACTTCCGGGACAGGGGAGCTCCTATAATTCACCCCTCCACTTT.

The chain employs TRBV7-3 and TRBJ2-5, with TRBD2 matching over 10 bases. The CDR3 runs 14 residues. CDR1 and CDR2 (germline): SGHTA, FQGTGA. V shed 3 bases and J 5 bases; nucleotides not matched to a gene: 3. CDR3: CASSLSGLAETQYF. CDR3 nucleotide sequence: TGTGCCAGCAGCTTGTCGGGACTAGCGGAGACCCAGTACTTC.

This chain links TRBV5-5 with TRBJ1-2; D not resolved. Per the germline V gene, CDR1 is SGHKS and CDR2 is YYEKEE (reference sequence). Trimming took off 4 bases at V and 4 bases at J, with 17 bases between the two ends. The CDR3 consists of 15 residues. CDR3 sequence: CASSSPGGSGYGYTF. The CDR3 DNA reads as TGTGCCAGCAGCAGTCCGGGTGGTTCGGGCTATGGCTACACCTTC.

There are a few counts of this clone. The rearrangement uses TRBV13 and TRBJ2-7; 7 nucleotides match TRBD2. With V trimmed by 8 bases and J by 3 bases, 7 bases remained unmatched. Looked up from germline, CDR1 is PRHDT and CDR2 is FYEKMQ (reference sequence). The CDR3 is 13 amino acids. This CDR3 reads CASRGRTSYEQYF. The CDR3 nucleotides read TGTGCCAGCCGCGGGCGGACTAGCTACGAGCAGTACTTC.

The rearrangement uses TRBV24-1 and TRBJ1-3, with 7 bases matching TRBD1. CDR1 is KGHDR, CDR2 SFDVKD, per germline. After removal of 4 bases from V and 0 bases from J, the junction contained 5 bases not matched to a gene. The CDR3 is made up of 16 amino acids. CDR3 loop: CATSEDRQSSGNTIYF. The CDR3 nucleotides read TGTGCCACCAGTGAGGACAGGCAATCCTCTGGAAACACCATATATTTT.

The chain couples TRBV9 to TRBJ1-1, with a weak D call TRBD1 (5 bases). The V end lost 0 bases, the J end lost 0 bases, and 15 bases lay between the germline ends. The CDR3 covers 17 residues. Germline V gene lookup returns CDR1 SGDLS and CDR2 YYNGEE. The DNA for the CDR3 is TGTGCCAGCAGCGTAGCTACGGGTCAGGGTCTGAACACTGAAGCTTTCTTT. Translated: CASSVATGQGLNTEAFF.

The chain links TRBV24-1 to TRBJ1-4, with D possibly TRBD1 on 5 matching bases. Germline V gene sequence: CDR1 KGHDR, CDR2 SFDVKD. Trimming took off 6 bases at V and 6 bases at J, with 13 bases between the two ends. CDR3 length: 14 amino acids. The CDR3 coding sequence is TGTGCCACCAGTAGCCCCGACAGTGATGAAAAACTGTTTTTT. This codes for CATSSPDSDEKLFF.

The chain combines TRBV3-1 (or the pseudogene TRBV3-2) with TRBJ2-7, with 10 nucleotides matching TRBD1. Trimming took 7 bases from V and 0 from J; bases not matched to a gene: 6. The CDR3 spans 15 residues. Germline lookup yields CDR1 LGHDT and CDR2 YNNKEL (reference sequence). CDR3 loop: CASTNRDRGSYEQYF. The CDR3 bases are TGTGCCAGCACTAACCGGGACAGGGGCTCCTACGAGCAGTACTTC.

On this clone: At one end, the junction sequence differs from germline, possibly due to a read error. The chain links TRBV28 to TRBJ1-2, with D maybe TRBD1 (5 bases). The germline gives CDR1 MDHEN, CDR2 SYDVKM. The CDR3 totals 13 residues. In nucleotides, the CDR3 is TGTGCCAGCAGTTTACAGGGCGGCTATGGCTGCACCTTC. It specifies CASSLQGGYGCTF.

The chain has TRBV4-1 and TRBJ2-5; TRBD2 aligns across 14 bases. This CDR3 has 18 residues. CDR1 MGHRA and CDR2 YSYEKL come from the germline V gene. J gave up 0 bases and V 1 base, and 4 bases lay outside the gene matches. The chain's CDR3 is CASSQGGLAGGHQETQYF. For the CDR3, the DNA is TGCGCCAGCAGCCAAGGAGGACTAGCGGGGGGACACCAAGAGACCCAGTACTTC.

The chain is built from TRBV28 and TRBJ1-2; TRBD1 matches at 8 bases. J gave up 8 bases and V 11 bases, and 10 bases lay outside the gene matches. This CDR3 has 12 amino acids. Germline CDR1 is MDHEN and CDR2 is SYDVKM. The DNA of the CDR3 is TGTGCCTGTTCTCAGGGGGCTCTCGGCTACACCTTC. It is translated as CACSQGALGYTF.

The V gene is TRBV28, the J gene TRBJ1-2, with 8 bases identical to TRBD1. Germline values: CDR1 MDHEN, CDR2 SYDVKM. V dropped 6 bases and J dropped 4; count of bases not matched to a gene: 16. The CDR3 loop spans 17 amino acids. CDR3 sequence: CASSFDPTRGRGYGYTF. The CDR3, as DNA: TGTGCCAGCAGCTTCGACCCCACCAGGGGGCGAGGCTATGGCTACACCTTC.

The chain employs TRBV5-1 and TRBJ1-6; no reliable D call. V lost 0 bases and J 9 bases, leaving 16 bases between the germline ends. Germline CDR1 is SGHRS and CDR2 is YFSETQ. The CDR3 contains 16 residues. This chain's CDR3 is CASSLDGVRGSSPLHF. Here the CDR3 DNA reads TGCGCCAGCAGCTTGGACGGGGTCCGGGGAAGTTCACCCCTCCACTTT.

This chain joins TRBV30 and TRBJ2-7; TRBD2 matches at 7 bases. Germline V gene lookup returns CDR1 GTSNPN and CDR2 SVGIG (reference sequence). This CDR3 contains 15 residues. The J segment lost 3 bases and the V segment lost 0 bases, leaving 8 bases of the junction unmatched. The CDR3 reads CAWSVRRGVSYEQYF. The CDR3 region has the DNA TGTGCCTGGAGTGTTAGACGGGGGGTAAGCTACGAGCAGTACTTC. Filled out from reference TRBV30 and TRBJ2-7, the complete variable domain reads SQTIHQWPATLVQPVGSPLSLECTVEGTSNPNLYWYRQAAGRGLQLLFYSVGIGQISSEVPQNLSASRPQDRQFILSSKKLLLSDSGFYLCAWSVRRGVSYEQYFGPGTRLTVT.